Listed below are T cell receptor beta chains from one sample, sequenced in a study of blood T cell repertoires in COVID-19. Assay: immunoSEQ multiplex PCR; the TCRdb copy retains only in-frame clones and omits some. The sample carries tens of thousands of clones, around four fifths recorded once. The specimen sequenced was peripheral blood. The origin of the receptors is a human donor in a cohort sampled during active COVID-19. Each CDR3 is given with its conserved first and last residue. A D gene is named only where the DNA matches it firmly. Not all rows give a size; the values are once, few, many and, for expanded clones, a class.

clone_size j_call d_call v_call cdr3_nt cdr3_aa
NA TRBJ2-3 TRBD1 TRBV5-4 TGTGCCAGCAGCGATGTGACAGGGGGGGGAGATACGCAGTATTTT CASSDVTGGGDTQYF
NA TRBJ2-1 TRBD1 TRBV6-2/TRBV6-3 TGTGCCAGCAGTTGGGACAGATACAATGAGCAGTTCTTC CASSWDRYNEQFF
NA TRBJ2-7 TRBD1 TRBV5-1 TGCGCCAGCAGCTTGCCCCGGGACAGTTTAGGACCCTACGAGCAGTACTTC CASSLPRDSLGPYEQYF
NA TRBJ2-7 NA TRBV19 TGTGCCAGCCAAACCTCGGGTGGTCCCTACGAGCAGTACTTC CASQTSGGPYEQYF
NA TRBJ2-7 TRBD1 TRBV5-1 TGCGCCAGCAGCTTGGTACAGGGGGCCTACGAGCAGTACTTC CASSLVQGAYEQYF
NA TRBJ1-1 TRBD1 TRBV30 TGTGCCTGGAGTGTTGCCAGGGGGACTGAAGCTTTCTTT CAWSVARGTEAFF
NA TRBJ1-1 NA TRBV9 TGTGCCAGCAGCGTACAGGTCCAGAACACTGAAGCTTTCTTT CASSVQVQNTEAFF
NA TRBJ2-1 NA TRBV18 TGTGCCAGCTCACCGAGTGTGCTGGAGATCTCCTACAATGAGCAGTTCTTC CASSPSVLEISYNEQFF
NA TRBJ2-7 TRBD2 TRBV29-1 TGCAGCGTTGCGCCTAGCGGGAGTTACGAGCAGTACTTC CSVAPSGSYEQYF
NA TRBJ2-2 TRBD2 TRBV4-3 TGCGCCAGCAGCCAACTAGCGGGGGCCTCTGGCACCGGGGAGCTGTTTTTT CASSQLAGASGTGELFF
NA TRBJ2-3 TRBD2 TRBV12-5 TGTGCTAGTGGTCAGGGGACTAGCGAATCAGATACGCAGTATTTT CASGQGTSESDTQYF
once TRBJ2-7 NA TRBV3-1/TRBV3-2 TGTGCCAGCAGCGATACCGGGACTCGAAGCTCCTACGAGCAGTACTTC CASSDTGTRSSYEQYF
NA TRBJ1-1 TRBD1 TRBV10-3 TGTGCCACCCGGGACAGGGCCACTGAAGCTTTCTTT CATRDRATEAFF
NA TRBJ1-1 NA TRBV6-5 TGTGCCAGCACCGAGGGGAGGGGAAACACTGAAGCTTTCTTT CASTEGRGNTEAFF
NA TRBJ2-5 NA TRBV7-9 TGTGCCAGCAGCTTAGCCGGGTTAGGGGGTGTAAGCCAGTACTTC CASSLAGLGGVSQYF
once TRBJ2-3 TRBD2 TRBV24-1 TGTGCCACGAGCGCTACCGGACTAGCGGAGACAGATACGCAGTATTTT CATSATGLAETDTQYF
NA TRBJ2-1 TRBD2 TRBV5-6 TGTGCCAGCAGCTTACGACTAGCGGGAGTTGAGCAGTTCTTC CASSLRLAGVEQFF
NA TRBJ2-3 TRBD2 TRBV2 TGTGCCAGCAGCAAAGCGGGGGGGCGCTATGGGGATACGCAGTATTTT CASSKAGGRYGDTQYF
NA TRBJ2-7 NA TRBV24-1 TGTGCCACCAGTGATATGGGCAGAGTCGAGCAGTACTTC CATSDMGRVEQYF
NA TRBJ2-7 TRBD2 TRBV24-1 TGTGCCACCAGTGACCCGAGAGGGCGGGGAGGGGCCTACGAGCAGTACTTC CATSDPRGRGGAYEQYF
NA TRBJ1-3 NA TRBV6-1 TGTGCCAGCAGTGAACAGGGTGCCGGAAACACCATATATTTT CASSEQGAGNTIYF
NA TRBJ2-2 NA TRBV7-2 TGTGCCAGCAGCTTAAATAGTGGCGGGGAGCTGTTTTTT CASSLNSGGELFF
NA TRBJ1-5 NA TRBV28 TGTGCCAGCAGGACATTAGGTAGCAATCAGCCCCAGCATTTT CASRTLGSNQPQHF
NA TRBJ1-1 NA TRBV20-1 TGCAGTGCTTCCCGGGCGGGAGAAGCTTTCTTT CSASRAGEAFF
NA TRBJ2-2 NA TRBV28 TGTGCCAGCATCCTTTCCGAGGGACAAAGGGGAAACACCGGGGAGCTGTTTTTT CASILSEGQRGNTGELFF
NA TRBJ2-7 NA TRBV12-3/TRBV12-4 TGTGCCAGCAGTTTCCAGGGAAGGCAGTACTTC CASSFQGRQYF
NA TRBJ2-1 NA TRBV7-2 TGTGCCAGCAGCTTAGCTGGACACAGTACATGGTTCTTC CASSLAGHSTWFF
NA TRBJ2-2 TRBD1 TRBV7-2 TGTGCCAGCAGCCCGGACAGGGGGCGCCTGGCCGGGGAGCTGTTTTTT CASSPDRGRLAGELFF
NA TRBJ2-7 TRBD1 TRBV3-1/TRBV3-2 TGTGCCAGCAGCCAGGCAGGGGGCGAGCAGTACTTC CASSQAGGEQYF
NA TRBJ2-2 TRBD1 TRBV5-6 TGTGCCAGCAGCCAAACCGGACAGGGGTTCACCGGGGAGCTGTTTTTT CASSQTGQGFTGELFF
NA TRBJ2-1 NA TRBV5-4 TGTGCCAGCAGCCCTGACAGATACAATGAGCAGTTCTTC CASSPDRYNEQFF
NA TRBJ1-2 TRBD1 TRBV2 TGTGCCAGCAGTGGGGGACAGGTACTTCTTGGCTACACCTTC CASSGGQVLLGYTF
once TRBJ1-2 TRBD1 TRBV10-3 TGTGCCATCAGGGTAGGGACAGTGGATGCTAACTATGGCTACACCTTC CAIRVGTVDANYGYTF
NA TRBJ2-1 TRBD2 TRBV6-4 TGTGCCAGCAGTGTCTCTAGCGGGGGCGCCACCTCCACTAATGAGCAGTTCTTC CASSVSSGGATSTNEQFF
NA TRBJ2-2 NA TRBV27 TGTGCCAGCTTGAGGGCTGGGGAGCTGTTTTTT CASLRAGELFF
NA TRBJ1-2 TRBD1 TRBV2 TGTGCCAGCAGCCTGAGGGGGCCGAGCGCCTCCGGGAGCGCGAGCTACACCTTC CASSLRGPSASGSASYTF
NA TRBJ2-2 NA TRBV7-2 TGTGCCAGCAGCTTCAGGGGAGTGAACACCGGGGAGCTGTTTTTT CASSFRGVNTGELFF